The rows below give T cell receptor beta chains drawn from one sample of a study of blood T cell repertoires in COVID-19. Sequenced by immunoSEQ multiplex PCR; TCRdb stores in-frame clones only, minus some. The table shows over 60,000 clones, with over 65% occurring only once. Sequenced: peripheral blood. These receptors were obtained from a human donor in a cohort sampled during active COVID-19. The CDR3 runs from the conserved cysteine through the conserved F or W.

V gene: TRBV11-2; J gene: TRBJ1-4; CDR3 protein: CASSSGGEKLFF
V gene: TRBV5-1; J gene: TRBJ2-7; CDR3 protein: CASSLEGTGAEQYF
V gene: TRBV7-9; J gene: TRBJ1-1; CDR3 protein: CASSSDSRSTEAFF
V gene: TRBV2; J gene: TRBJ1-2; CDR3 protein: CASSPNRDSFYGYTF
V gene: TRBV4-1; J gene: TRBJ2-6; CDR3 protein: CASSQLEVTPTGANVLTF
V gene: TRBV4-1; J gene: TRBJ2-7; CDR3 protein: CASSQDAGTATYEQYF
V gene: TRBV24-1; J gene: TRBJ1-4; CDR3 protein: CATSSGVTNEKLFF
V gene: TRBV6-1; J gene: TRBJ1-5; CDR3 protein: CASSEAQGQGEQPQHF
V gene: TRBV5-4; J gene: TRBJ2-1; CDR3 protein: CASSSRGAGSEQFF
V gene: TRBV2; J gene: TRBJ1-5; CDR3 protein: CASSVLQGNQPQHF
V gene: TRBV3-1/TRBV3-2; J gene: TRBJ2-1; CDR3 protein: CASSQDLTSGSRNEQFF
V gene: TRBV24-1; J gene: TRBJ1-2; CDR3 protein: CATRQGKMLQSDSGNYGYTF
V gene: TRBV4-1; J gene: TRBJ2-6; CDR3 protein: CASSRDRTTSGANVLTF
V gene: TRBV7-9; J gene: TRBJ2-1; CDR3 protein: CASSPTRGAVRNEQFF
V gene: TRBV7-2; J gene: TRBJ2-7; CDR3 protein: CASSDAGLAPYEQYF
V gene: TRBV7-9; J gene: TRBJ2-5; CDR3 protein: CASSLLAGRETQYF
V gene: TRBV19; J gene: TRBJ2-7; CDR3 protein: CASCSGGGHEQYF
V gene: TRBV6-5; J gene: TRBJ2-7; CDR3 protein: CASYRTGVYEQYF
V gene: TRBV6-2/TRBV6-3; J gene: TRBJ1-4; CDR3 protein: CASSDRRGSEKLFF
V gene: TRBV24-1; J gene: TRBJ2-1; CDR3 protein: CATSDEKTERGVLGEQFF
V gene: TRBV20-1; J gene: TRBJ1-4; CDR3 protein: CSASGRGAREKLFF
V gene: TRBV11-2; J gene: TRBJ2-1; CDR3 protein: CASSLDGGGGLGDNEQFF
V gene: TRBV18; J gene: TRBJ1-2; CDR3 protein: CASSPPSGGHIYGYTF
V gene: TRBV2; J gene: TRBJ1-5; CDR3 protein: CASSTGVPEPQHF
V gene: TRBV7-9; J gene: TRBJ2-7; CDR3 protein: CASSGAFGGRAKDEQYF
V gene: TRBV5-1; J gene: TRBJ2-2; CDR3 protein: CASSLVPTGELFF
V gene: TRBV11-2; J gene: TRBJ2-2; CDR3 protein: CASSLRGGGELFF
V gene: TRBV6-1; J gene: TRBJ2-1; CDR3 protein: CASSGRGLAGVYNEQFF
V gene: TRBV15; J gene: TRBJ2-3; CDR3 protein: CATSTSGLGPSTDTQYF